These T cell receptor beta chains were read from a single sample in a study of blood T cell repertoires in COVID-19. Method: immunoSEQ multiplex PCR; TCRdb's copy keeps in-frame clones and lacks some. The sample has some 280,000 clones, 89% seen once; the top ten hold 0.94%. Sequencing was performed on peripheral blood. All receptors come from a woman between 40 and 50 years old who had recovered from COVID-19. CDR3s include the opening cysteine and the closing phenylalanine or tryptophan. A D gene is named only where the DNA matches it firmly. Part of the rows lack a size; the others show once, few, many or a class for expanded clones.

CDR3 protein: CASSLVAGADEAFF; CDR3 DNA: TGTGCCAGCAGCTTAGTTGCAGGGGCGGATGAAGCTTTCTTT; J gene: TRBJ1-1; V gene: TRBV11-3; D gene: -; clone size: -
CDR3 protein: CAWSADWTVGNTEAFF; CDR3 DNA: TGTGCCTGGAGTGCAGATTGGACAGTGGGGAACACTGAAGCTTTCTTT; J gene: TRBJ1-1; V gene: TRBV30; D gene: -; clone size: -
CDR3 protein: CASRLMSSYNEQFF; CDR3 DNA: TGCGCCAGCAGACTGATGAGCTCCTACAATGAGCAGTTCTTC; J gene: TRBJ2-1; V gene: TRBV5-1; D gene: -; clone size: -
CDR3 protein: CASSPSRGRGHTGELFF; CDR3 DNA: TGCGCCAGCAGTCCCTCGAGGGGCAGGGGTCACACCGGGGAGCTGTTTTTT; J gene: TRBJ2-2; V gene: TRBV10-2; D gene: -; clone size: -
CDR3 protein: CSASHPGLDFDTQYF; CDR3 DNA: TGCAGTGCTAGTCACCCGGGACTAGATTTTGATACGCAGTATTTT; J gene: TRBJ2-3; V gene: TRBV20-1; D gene: TRBD2; clone size: few
CDR3 protein: CASSGGPGTSGGHSYEQYF; CDR3 DNA: TGTGCCAGCAGTGGGGGGCCCGGGACTAGCGGGGGACACTCCTACGAGCAGTACTTC; J gene: TRBJ2-7; V gene: TRBV6-1; D gene: TRBD2; clone size: -
CDR3 protein: CASSAKPHGLATTYEQYF; CDR3 DNA: TGTGCCAGCAGTGCTAAGCCCCATGGACTAGCGACGACCTACGAGCAGTACTTC; J gene: TRBJ2-7; V gene: TRBV6-1; D gene: TRBD2; clone size: -
CDR3 protein: CSVTTGPKGTIYF; CDR3 DNA: TGCAGCGTCACGACAGGGCCGAAGGGGACCATATATTTT; J gene: TRBJ1-3; V gene: TRBV29-1; D gene: TRBD1; clone size: -
CDR3 protein: CASSPGQGIYSNQPQHF; CDR3 DNA: TGTGCCAGTAGCCCGGGACAGGGGATTTATAGCAATCAGCCCCAGCATTTT; J gene: TRBJ1-5; V gene: TRBV19; D gene: TRBD1; clone size: -
CDR3 protein: CASSQEGTSGEQYF; CDR3 DNA: TGTGCCAGCAGCCAAGAGGGGACTAGTGGCGAGCAGTACTTC; J gene: TRBJ2-7; V gene: TRBV3-1/TRBV3-2; D gene: TRBD2; clone size: -
CDR3 protein: CASTYTAYEQYF; CDR3 DNA: TGTGCCAGCACCTACACAGCCTACGAGCAGTACTTC; J gene: TRBJ2-7; V gene: TRBV2; D gene: -; clone size: -
CDR3 protein: CASSRGTSGHYEQYF; CDR3 DNA: TGTGCCAGCAGCCGCGGGACTAGCGGACACTACGAGCAGTACTTC; J gene: TRBJ2-7; V gene: TRBV6-2/TRBV6-3; D gene: TRBD2; clone size: -
CDR3 protein: CASSTRTSSTDTQYF; CDR3 DNA: TGTGCCAGCAGCACACGGACTAGCAGCACAGATACGCAGTATTTT; J gene: TRBJ2-3; V gene: TRBV9; D gene: TRBD2; clone size: -
CDR3 protein: CAWNQGTVSYEQYF; CDR3 DNA: TGTGCCTGGAATCAGGGGACCGTATCCTACGAGCAGTACTTC; J gene: TRBJ2-7; V gene: TRBV30; D gene: -; clone size: -
CDR3 protein: CATSGGPQETQYF; CDR3 DNA: TGTGCCACCTCGGGAGGGCCGCAAGAGACCCAGTACTTC; J gene: TRBJ2-5; V gene: TRBV10-3; D gene: TRBD2; clone size: -
CDR3 protein: CASSLGTSGGEQYF; CDR3 DNA: TGCGCCAGCAGCTTGGGGACTAGCGGTGGAGAGCAGTACTTC; J gene: TRBJ2-7; V gene: TRBV5-1; D gene: TRBD2; clone size: -
CDR3 protein: CASSLGSGSRFSTDTQYF; CDR3 DNA: TGTGCCAGCAGCTTAGGTAGCGGGAGCCGTTTTAGCACAGATACGCAGTATTTT; J gene: TRBJ2-3; V gene: TRBV7-9; D gene: TRBD2; clone size: -
CDR3 protein: CASSIPGWTEAFF; CDR3 DNA: TGTGCCAGTAGTATTCCGGGATGGACTGAAGCTTTCTTT; J gene: TRBJ1-1; V gene: TRBV19; D gene: -; clone size: many
CDR3 protein: CAWSTQGGTEAFF; CDR3 DNA: TGTGCCTGGAGCACACAGGGAGGGACTGAAGCTTTCTTT; J gene: TRBJ1-1; V gene: TRBV30; D gene: -; clone size: -
CDR3 protein: CAWSLTGGDGYTF; CDR3 DNA: TGTGCCTGGAGTCTTACAGGGGGGGATGGCTACACCTTC; J gene: TRBJ1-2; V gene: TRBV30; D gene: TRBD1; clone size: -
CDR3 protein: CASSLDTLAVYEQYF; CDR3 DNA: TGTGCCAGCAGCTTAGACACACTAGCAGTCTACGAGCAGTACTTC; J gene: TRBJ2-7; V gene: TRBV7-8; D gene: -; clone size: once
CDR3 protein: CASSPGHLNQPQHF; CDR3 DNA: TGTGCCAGCTCACCGGGACACTTAAATCAGCCCCAGCATTTT; J gene: TRBJ1-5; V gene: TRBV18; D gene: -; clone size: -
CDR3 protein: CASSLALVGDSPLHF; CDR3 DNA: TGTGCCAGCAGCTTAGCGTTGGTCGGAGATTCACCCCTCCACTTT; J gene: TRBJ1-6; V gene: TRBV11-1; D gene: -; clone size: -
CDR3 protein: CASSAGLAGEGETQYF; CDR3 DNA: TGTGCCAGCAGCGCGGGACTAGCGGGAGAAGGCGAGACCCAGTACTTC; J gene: TRBJ2-5; V gene: TRBV9; D gene: TRBD2; clone size: -
CDR3 protein: CASSLDGGLQPQHF; CDR3 DNA: TGTGCCAGCAGCTTAGATGGGGGGTTGCAGCCCCAGCATTTT; J gene: TRBJ1-5; V gene: TRBV7-6; D gene: -; clone size: -
CDR3 protein: CASSLDRPPGRAFF; CDR3 DNA: TGTGCCAGCAGCTTGGACAGGCCCCCTGGAAGGGCTTTCTTT; J gene: TRBJ1-1; V gene: TRBV5-6; D gene: -; clone size: -
CDR3 protein: CASSPSGQVNGYTF; CDR3 DNA: TGTGCCAGCAGCCCCTCCGGACAGGTTAATGGCTACACCTTC; J gene: TRBJ1-2; V gene: TRBV27; D gene: TRBD1; clone size: -
CDR3 protein: CASSEPDRGTDTQYF; CDR3 DNA: TGCGCCAGCAGTGAACCGGACAGGGGGACAGATACGCAGTATTTT; J gene: TRBJ2-3; V gene: TRBV10-2; D gene: TRBD1; clone size: -
CDR3 protein: CAIESDEQYF; CDR3 DNA: TGTGCCATTGAGTCGGACGAGCAGTACTTC; J gene: TRBJ2-7; V gene: TRBV10-3; D gene: -; clone size: -
CDR3 protein: CASRREPTDTQYF; CDR3 DNA: TGCGCCAGCAGACGGGAGCCCACAGATACGCAGTATTTT; J gene: TRBJ2-3; V gene: TRBV10-1; D gene: -; clone size: -
CDR3 protein: CASSQDLRYNSPLHF; CDR3 DNA: TGTGCCAGCAGCCAAGATCTACGGTATAATTCACCCCTCCACTTT; J gene: TRBJ1-6; V gene: TRBV14; D gene: -; clone size: -
CDR3 protein: CASSRKAGVGDNEQFF; CDR3 DNA: TGTGCCAGCAGCAGAAAAGCGGGAGTAGGCGATAATGAGCAGTTCTTC; J gene: TRBJ2-1; V gene: TRBV21-1; D gene: -; clone size: -
CDR3 protein: CASSFAGGGLYNEQFF; CDR3 DNA: TGCGCCAGCAGCTTCGCCGGGGGAGGACTCTACAATGAGCAGTTCTTC; J gene: TRBJ2-1; V gene: TRBV5-1; D gene: -; clone size: -
CDR3 protein: CAWRGQGTTNEKLFF; CDR3 DNA: TGTGCCTGGAGGGGACAGGGGACGACTAATGAAAAACTGTTTTTT; J gene: TRBJ1-4; V gene: TRBV30; D gene: TRBD1; clone size: -
CDR3 protein: CASSPETQFYEQYF; CDR3 DNA: TGTGCCAGCAGTCCCGAGACTCAATTCTACGAGCAGTACTTC; J gene: TRBJ2-7; V gene: TRBV27; D gene: -; clone size: -
CDR3 protein: CASSRTGGGYGYTF; CDR3 DNA: TGTGCCAGCAGCAGGACAGGGGGCGGCTATGGCTACACCTTC; J gene: TRBJ1-2; V gene: TRBV28; D gene: TRBD1; clone size: once
CDR3 protein: CAIRRDSQETQYF; CDR3 DNA: TGTGCCATCAGGCGGGACAGTCAAGAGACCCAGTACTTC; J gene: TRBJ2-5; V gene: TRBV10-3; D gene: -; clone size: once
CDR3 protein: CASSFRGQLEPQHF; CDR3 DNA: TGTGCCAGCAGTTTCAGGGGCCAGCTGGAGCCCCAGCATTTT; J gene: TRBJ1-5; V gene: TRBV27; D gene: -; clone size: few
CDR3 protein: CASSELSQETQYF; CDR3 DNA: TGTGCCAGCAGTGAACTCAGCCAAGAGACCCAGTACTTC; J gene: TRBJ2-5; V gene: TRBV6-1; D gene: -; clone size: -
CDR3 protein: CASSQVWVVAGGSYNEQFF; CDR3 DNA: TGCGCCAGCAGCCAAGTGTGGGTTGTAGCGGGAGGAAGTTACAATGAGCAGTTCTTC; J gene: TRBJ2-1; V gene: TRBV4-1; D gene: TRBD2; clone size: few